This TCR beta chain was identified in a study of vaccination and CD4 T cells after COVID-19. Study at large: A positive SARS-CoV-2 nasal swab PCR result was recorded for each convalescent patient; nine were mild and one severe. Either the Pfizer-BioNTech BNT162b2 or Moderna mRNA-1273 vaccine was given as two doses.

Cultured CD4+ T cell DNA was sequenced using the Oncomine TCR Beta short-read assay. TCRdb used MiXCR to reprocess the PCR reads, holding one entry per CDR3 protein. The sample includes 13,000 or so distinct CDR3 sequences, under 60% of them seen just once. Study findings and constraints: Early post-infection timepoints were missing, and relatively few convalescent patients were studied.

Notes on this clonotype: Its antigen is not known.

Germline-derived CDR1 and CDR2 are SGHTA and FQGNSA. Trimming removed 1 base at V and 0 bases at J, with 7 bases between. The CDR3 has 15 residues. Sample treatment: approximately 9-day PBMC culture with coronavirus spike peptide pools or control peptides (ViraFEST assay). Antigen-specific T cells were expanded with peptide pools by ViraFEST, and TCRs were then sequenced. This rearrangement joins TRBV7-2 to TRBJ1-3; D gene uncertain. The clonotype comes from a human donor who had recovered from COVID-19. Sequencing was carried out using CD4+ T cells from blood, cultured in vitro. The CDR3, as DNA: TGTGCCAGCAGCTTAGTCCCGAGCTCTGGAAACACCATATATTTT. Its translation: CASSLVPSSGNTIYF.